This TCR beta chain was obtained from a study of T cells in Graves' hyperthyroidism and ophthalmopathy. Study-level findings and limits: Stable hyperthyroidism was told apart from ophthalmopathy by a model built on 13 V-J features.

RNA transcripts provided the source from which TCR beta CDR3 regions were amplified. Carried out on the TCR CDR3, a first-round RT-PCR used the HTBI primer set. TCRdb used MiXCR to reprocess the multiplex PCR reads, holding one entry per CDR3 protein. The sample has about 210,000 distinct CDR3 sequences, about 15% seen once. Per germline, CDR1 SEHNR and CDR2 FQNEAQ (reference sequence). This CDR3 contains 14 residues. The J segment lost 0 bases and the V segment lost 11 bases, leaving 8 bases of the junction unmatched. This clonotype was counted ten times or more. Its cognate antigen is unknown. The chain combines TRBV7-9 with TRBJ2-3; TRBD2 agrees at 7 bases. The source material was blood. The clonotype was recovered from a man aged 45-65 years with Graves' hyperthyroidism. CDR3 in amino acids: CAGEGGLSTDTQYF. CDR3 in DNA: TGTGCCGGGGAGGGTGGACTTAGCACAGATACGCAGTATTTT.